The next 9 T cell receptor beta chains were all read from a single sample in a study of blood T cell repertoires in COVID-19. Repertoires were generated with immunoSEQ multiplex PCR, while TCRdb's copy carries only in-frame clones and drops some. In the table there are a few hundred thousand clones, around nine tenths of which are singletons. Sequencing input: PBMCs or T cells enriched from blood (not recorded which). The receptors were gathered from a man aged 25-45 years in a cohort exposed to, infected with or recovered from COVID-19 (not recorded which).

Here the CDR3 reads CASSPPSGQETQYF. The CDR3 region has the DNA TGTGCCAGCTCACCACCGTCAGGCCAAGAGACCCAGTACTTC. The gene calls are TRBV18 and TRBJ2-5, with D unresolved. The germline V gene has CDR1 KGHSH and CDR2 LQKENI. Trimming removed 0 bases from V and 1 base from J, with 6 bases in between. This CDR3 region has 14 residues.

The V call is TRBV25-1, the J call TRBJ1-6, with D unresolved. Germline V gene sequence: CDR1 MGHDK, CDR2 SYGVNS. The CDR3 sequence is 15 residues long. Trimming removed 6 bases from V and 7 bases from J, with 16 bases in between. Written as DNA, the CDR3 is TGTGCCAGCAGGCTAAGAGGGCAGGAGAATTCACCCCTCCACTTT. As protein: CASRLRGQENSPLHF.

This chain joins TRBV27 and TRBJ1-5; 12 bases agree with TRBD1. With V trimmed by 5 bases and J by 4 bases, 12 bases remained unmatched. CDR3 length: 18 amino acids. Per germline, CDR1 MNHEY and CDR2 SMNVEV (reference sequence). The CDR3 region has the DNA TGTGCCAGCAGTCATCAGGGACAGGGGGCTTATGGGAATCAGCCCCAGCATTTT. Translated, it gives CASSHQGQGAYGNQPQHF.

The rearrangement joins TRBV7-3 to TRBJ2-1; 13 nucleotides align to TRBD2. Germline values: CDR1 SGHTA, CDR2 FQGTGA. J gave up 7 bases and V 2 bases, and 8 bases lay outside the gene matches. The length of the CDR3 is 17 residues. CDR3 loop: CASSLFRTSGRMNEQFF. Written as DNA, the CDR3 is TGTGCCAGCAGCTTATTTCGGACTAGCGGGAGAATGAATGAGCAGTTCTTC.

The rearrangement joins TRBV28 to TRBJ1-5; the D is unclear. The CDR3 runs 14 residues. Trimming cost V 5 bases and J 4 bases, with 12 bases left between them. Germline V CDR1 and CDR2: MDHEN, SYDVKM. The CDR3 is CASSTVGLNQPQHF. CDR3 bases: TGTGCCAGCAGTACGGTAGGACTAAATCAGCCCCAGCATTTT.

The chain links TRBV7-2 to TRBJ2-7; no reliable D call. The CDR3 length is 15 residues. Germline loops: CDR1 SGHTA, CDR2 FQGNSA. V shed 1 base and J shed 2 bases, with 12 bases lying between them. CDR3 residues: CASSLGFGLTYEQYF. CDR3 bases: TGTGCCAGCAGCTTAGGGTTCGGGTTAACCTACGAGCAGTACTTC.

J is TRBJ2-2 and V is TRBV11-2; 10 bases align to TRBD2. V lost 3 bases and J lost 2; bases outside the gene matches: 3. Germline V lookup: CDR1 SGHAT, CDR2 FQNNGV. This CDR3 has 16 residues. CDR3 protein: CASSFGLAANTGELFF. CDR3 nucleotide sequence: TGTGCCAGCAGCTTCGGACTAGCGGCAAACACCGGGGAGCTGTTTTTT. Filled out from reference TRBV11-2 and TRBJ2-2, the complete variable domain reads EAGVAQSPRYKIIEKRQSVAFWCNPISGHATLYWYQQILGQGPKLLIQFQNNGVVDDSQLPKDRFSAERLKGVDSTLKIQPAKLEDSAVYLCASSFGLAANTGELFFGEGSRLTVL.

V is TRBV6-5 and J is TRBJ1-1; 12 bases fit TRBD1. The CDR3 extends over 13 amino acids. Germline V CDR1 and CDR2: MNHEY, SVGAGI. After removal of 8 bases from V and 7 bases from J, the junction contained 5 bases not matched to a gene. The CDR3 region has the DNA TGTGCCAGCGAGGGACAGGGGGCCGGTGAAGCTTTCTTT. It translates to CASEGQGAGEAFF.

V is TRBV28 and J is TRBJ2-1; D gene unclear. The germline CDR1 and CDR2 sequences are MDHEN and SYDVKM. The CDR3 sequence is 14 residues long. Deletions cut 6 bases from V and 1 base from J, with 10 bases between. Here the CDR3 reads CASRDSNSYNEQFF. In nucleotides, the CDR3 is TGTGCCAGCAGAGATAGCAATTCCTACAATGAGCAGTTCTTC.